This record looks at one TCR beta chain sequence and its context. Its specificity is not known. Template switching created a universal primer site, and the cDNA included unique molecular identifiers. Via MiXCR, TCRdb re-called the 5' RACE reads, giving one row per CDR3 protein. The sample has about 720,000 distinct CDR3 sequences; about 18% are singletons. The data originate from a study of identical twins. Study-level results: There was more out-of-frame TCR alpha sharing in monozygotic twins than models estimated.

Germline loops: CDR1 GTSNPN, CDR2 SVGIG (reference sequence). Trimming shortened V by 3 bases and J by 2 bases, and 11 bases separated the two germline ends. The CDR3 extends over 13 amino acids. The sample also formed part of further work on T cells expressing NK-cell markers.

J is TRBJ2-7 and V is TRBV30; TRBD2 is a possible D gene (6 bases). This clonotype originated in a woman aged 18 to 35 in good health. The sample comprised PBMCs. CDR3 region: CAWSLGGAYEQYF. In DNA form, the CDR3 reads TGTGCCTGGAGCCTGGGAGGAGCCTACGAGCAGTACTTC.